Each of the 15 T cell receptor beta chains below was sequenced from the same sample in a study of cytomegalovirus exposure and HLA in healthy donors. With 60 Vbeta and 13 Jbeta primers, the PCR was carried out. Only in-frame clones appear in the TCRdb table, and some are missing; sequencing was by immunoSEQ multiplex PCR. The top ten clones hold roughly 2.4% of a sample with 160,000 or so clones, around 83% of them seen once. The specimen was PBMCs. Every receptor here comes from a woman aged 18-29 years in good health and CMV-seronegative.

This chain connects TRBV30 to TRBJ1-2, with D unclear. Germline assignment: CDR1 GTSNPN and CDR2 SVGIG (reference sequence). The CDR3 runs 15 residues. The germline V and J ends were trimmed by 2 bases and 2 bases, with 15 bases remaining between them. CDR3 residues: CAWSRMSAENYGYTF. The CDR3 DNA reads TGTGCCTGGAGTAGGATGTCGGCGGAAAACTATGGCTACACCTTC.

This clone was observed a handful of times. The V call is TRBV6-1, the J call TRBJ2-2, with TRBD2 identical over 12 bases. Germline trimming cut 6 bases from V and 8 bases from J; bases unmatched to any gene: 4. CDR1 is MNHNS and CDR2 is SASEGT in the germline V gene. The CDR3 length is 14 residues. CDR3 DNA sequence: TGTGCCAGCAGGGGACTAGCGGGCGTAGGGGAGCTGTTTTTT. This gives the protein CASRGLAGVGELFF.

This chain uses TRBV28 with TRBJ1-1; weak D call: TRBD1 (6 bases). Germline values: CDR1 MDHEN, CDR2 SYDVKM. The length of the CDR3 is 14 residues. V shed 2 bases and J shed 5 bases, with 12 bases lying between them. As DNA, the CDR3 is TGTGCCAGCAGTTTAGGCGGGGGCTGGACTGAAGCTTTCTTT. Translating it yields CASSLGGGWTEAFF.

The chain links TRBV4-2 to TRBJ1-4, with TRBD1 identical over 7 bases. The CDR3 runs 16 residues. After removal of 1 base from V and 5 bases from J, the junction contained 7 bases not matched to a gene. In germline, CDR1 is LGHNA, CDR2 YNFKEQ. CDR3 amino acids: CASSQGAGTENEKLFF. DNA for the CDR3: TGTGCCAGCAGCCAAGGCGCCGGGACAGAGAATGAAAAACTGTTTTTT.

The rearrangement links TRBV5-1 to TRBJ2-7; 7 bases map to TRBD1. Germline-derived CDR1 and CDR2 are SGHRS and YFSETQ. With V trimmed by 2 bases and J by 2 bases, 7 bases remained unmatched. This CDR3 comprises 15 residues. The CDR3 sequence: CASSLEGQATYEQYF. DNA of the CDR3: TGCGCCAGCAGCTTAGAAGGACAGGCCACCTACGAGCAGTACTTC.

The count of this clone is one. The gene calls are TRBV5-6 and TRBJ2-3; TRBD1 is a possible D gene (7 bases). V lost 2 bases, J lost 0 bases, and 13 bases lay in between. Germline values: CDR1 SGHDT, CDR2 YYEEEE. CDR3 length equals 16 residues. The CDR3 coding sequence is TGTGCCAGCAGCTTACGGCAGGGGGGTAGCACAGATACGCAGTATTTT. This translates into CASSLRQGGSTDTQYF.

The chain uses TRBV27 and TRBJ1-6, with D hard to call. This CDR3 has 14 amino acids. V gave up 5 bases and J gave up 4 bases, with 9 bases separating them. The germline V gene has CDR1 MNHEY and CDR2 SMNVEV (reference sequence). CDR3 DNA: TGTGCCAGCAGTGACCCGGGATATAATTCACCCCTCCACTTT. This codes for CASSDPGYNSPLHF.

The chain employs TRBV28 and TRBJ1-4; 8 bases line up with TRBD1. The germline gives CDR1 MDHEN, CDR2 SYDVKM. The CDR3 has 12 residues. J was trimmed by 7 bases and V by 6 bases; bases with no gene match: 1. The CDR3, as DNA: TGTGCCAGCAGCGGACAGGGTGAAAAACTGTTTTTT. This translates into CASSGQGEKLFF.

There are a few counts of this clone. This chain connects TRBV5-1 to TRBJ2-3; 10 positions agree with TRBD1. The trim removed 5 bases at V and 9 bases at J, leaving 9 bases unmatched. Germline-derived CDR1 and CDR2 are SGHRS and YFSETQ. The CDR3 length is 14 residues. As DNA, the CDR3 is TGCGCCAGCAGGACCGGGACAGGGGAGTGGACGCAGTATTTT. This gives the protein CASRTGTGEWTQYF.

The chain combines TRBV19 with TRBJ2-4, with TRBD1 identical over 8 bases. J lost 0 bases, V lost 0 bases, and 7 bases had no gene match. The CDR3 has 18 residues. CDR1 and CDR2 from the germline V gene are LNHDA and SQIVND (reference sequence). The CDR3 coding sequence is TGTGCCAGTAGTATAGATTCCGCCGGACAGGGAGCCAAAAACATTCAGTACTTC. The encoded protein is CASSIDSAGQGAKNIQYF.

The genes are TRBV5-4 and TRBJ2-2; the match to TRBD2 covers 9 bases. The germline CDR1 and CDR2 sequences are SGHNT and YYREEE (reference sequence). Trimming at V came to 2 bases and at J to 5 bases, leaving 13 bases not matched to a gene. The CDR3 runs to 18 residues. CDR3 protein: CASSLDDYGGGATGELFF. CDR3 sequence (DNA): TGTGCCAGCAGCTTAGATGACTATGGCGGGGGGGCGACCGGGGAGCTGTTTTTT.

The V and J genes are TRBV18 and TRBJ1-6, with TRBD1 matching 7 bases. The trim removed 1 base at V and 7 bases at J, leaving 4 bases unmatched. Germline assignment: CDR1 KGHSH and CDR2 LQKENI. The CDR3 totals 15 residues. The CDR3 DNA is TGTGCCAGCTCACCACGGAGGGGGCTCAATTCACCCCTCCACTTT. Protein sequence: CASSPRRGLNSPLHF.

The V and J genes are TRBV19 and TRBJ2-7; 9 nucleotides match TRBD1. Germline-derived CDR1 and CDR2 are LNHDA and SQIVND (reference sequence). The ends lost 5 bases at V and 3 bases at J; junction bases unmatched: 5. This CDR3 has 14 amino acids. CDR3 sequence reads: CASSLGQGGYEQYF. CDR3 coding DNA: TGTGCCAGTAGTTTGGGACAGGGAGGCTACGAGCAGTACTTC.

In this sample, this clone turned up a few times. The gene calls are TRBV2 and TRBJ1-5, with D perhaps matching TRBD1 (5 bases). The CDR3 consists of 15 residues. The V gene lost 1 base and the J gene lost 4 bases, with 11 bases spanning the gap. Germline loops: CDR1 SNHLY, CDR2 FYNNEI. The CDR3 bases are TGTGCCAGCAGTGAAGATCCCAGGGCGAATCAGCCCCAGCATTTT. It encodes CASSEDPRANQPQHF.

The chain links TRBV6-6 to TRBJ2-7; TRBD1 matches 7 bases. J gave up 4 bases and V 2 bases, and 2 bases lay outside the gene matches. The CDR3 consists of 13 residues. Germline lookup yields CDR1 MNHNY and CDR2 SVGAGI (reference sequence). The CDR3 reads CASSYDREYEQYF. Written as DNA, the CDR3 is TGTGCCAGCAGTTACGACAGGGAGTACGAGCAGTACTTC.